These 27 T cell receptor beta chains originate from one sample sequenced in a study of monozygotic twins with inflammatory bowel disease. TCRdb processed the 5' RACE reads again and assigns one entry to each CDR3 protein, with no DNA. The table for this sample gives a few hundred thousand distinct CDR3 sequences. Sequencing was carried out using blood. These receptors were taken from a human donor with ulcerative colitis or Crohn's disease, or a healthy co-twin of an affected twin (not recorded which).

V is TRBV18 and J is TRBJ1-5; TCRdb picks TRBD1, but there is no DNA to check that call. This CDR3 has 13 amino acids. CDR1 and CDR2 (germline): KGHSH, LQKENI. Here the CDR3 reads CASSGQLNQPQHF.

The chain recombines TRBV6-2 or TRBV6-3 with TRBJ2-7; TCRdb returns TRBD2, unconfirmable since there is no DNA. The CDR3 has 16 amino acids. Germline V gene data show CDR1 as MNHEY and CDR2 as SVGEGT. CDR3 protein: CASSYIARQPNYEQYF.

The rearrangement links TRBV20-1 to TRBJ1-3; the TRBD1 assignment by TCRdb is unverifiable without DNA. The CDR3 loop spans 16 amino acids. Looked up from germline, CDR1 is DFQATT and CDR2 is SNEGSKA (reference sequence). The CDR3 sequence is CSAIPGGSGSGNTIYF.

CDR3 loop: CASSVGTGPLEQYF. This chain uses TRBV11-2 with TRBJ2-7; there is no DNA to check the TCRdb D call of TRBD1. CDR3 length equals 14 residues. Germline lookup yields CDR1 SGHAT and CDR2 FQNNGV. Together with reference TRBV11-2 and TRBJ2-7, the CDR3 gives the full variable domain: EAGVAQSPRYKIIEKRQSVAFWCNPISGHATLYWYQQILGQGPKLLIQFQNNGVVDDSQLPKDRFSAERLKGVDSTLKIQPAKLEDSAVYLCASSVGTGPLEQYFGPGTRLTVT.

The chain uses TRBV20-1 and TRBJ1-3; TCRdb proposes TRBD1, but this gene call is untestable without DNA. Germline V lookup: CDR1 DFQATT, CDR2 SNEGSKA (reference sequence). The CDR3 runs to 15 residues. CDR3 protein: CSARYGQGAGNTIYF.

This sequence joins TRBV5-1 and TRBJ1-5; TCRdb reports TRBD1, a call that lacks DNA to check it against. The length of the CDR3 is 15 residues. Germline V gene sequence: CDR1 SGHRS, CDR2 YFSETQ. The CDR3 loop reads CASSETGTENQPQHF.

This chain connects TRBV12-3 or TRBV12-4 to TRBJ2-2. CDR3 length: 12 amino acids. CDR3 residues: CASRRFPGGLFF.

The V and J genes are TRBV5-1 and TRBJ2-7; the D call from TCRdb, TRBD2, cannot be confirmed without DNA. Germline loops: CDR1 SGHRS, CDR2 YFSETQ. The CDR3 runs to 15 residues. The CDR3 sequence is CASGVEGTRVVEQYF.

This chain links TRBV24-1 with TRBJ2-5; without DNA, the TCRdb call of TRBD2 cannot be checked. This CDR3 has 15 amino acids. Germline values: CDR1 KGHDR, CDR2 SFDVKD. CDR3 loop: CATSGASGIQETQYF.

The chain combines TRBV5-1 with TRBJ1-1. From germline, CDR1 is SGHRS and CDR2 YFSETQ. This CDR3 comprises 16 residues. CDR3 sequence: CASSFQGGEAGVAAFF.

The chain combines TRBV5-1 with TRBJ2-2; no DNA is available, so the TRBD1 call from TCRdb remains unchecked. CDR3 length equals 15 residues. CDR1 and CDR2 (germline): SGHRS, YFSETQ. CDR3 sequence: CASSFTGVRTGELFF.

The rearrangement links TRBV24-1 to TRBJ2-1; TCRdb returns TRBD2, unconfirmable since there is no DNA. In germline, CDR1 is KGHDR, CDR2 SFDVKD. The CDR3 covers 17 residues. CDR3 amino acids: CATSDSRQGPDYNEQFF.

The chain employs TRBV20-1 and TRBJ1-2. CDR3 length: 14 amino acids. Germline-derived CDR1 and CDR2 are DFQATT and SNEGSKA (reference sequence). This chain's CDR3 is CSASLGGGDYGYTF.

The chain employs TRBV24-1 and TRBJ1-1; TCRdb's assignment of TRBD1 cannot be checked, as there is no DNA. The CDR3 contains 16 residues. Germline CDR1 KGHDR, CDR2 SFDVKD. CDR3 amino acids: CATSDHEGRKNTEAFF.

V gene TRBV11-2 combines with J gene TRBJ2-6. This CDR3 comprises 13 residues. Germline V lookup: CDR1 SGHAT, CDR2 FQNNGV. CDR3 in amino acids: CASSLGLDNVLTF.

V gene TRBV6-5 combines with J gene TRBJ1-6; the D call of TRBD1 rests on TCRdb alone, since no DNA is present to check it. Germline CDR1 MNHEY, CDR2 SVGAGI. The CDR3 runs 19 residues. The CDR3 region is CASSYSVRDRQSGNSPLHF.

The rearrangement joins TRBV5-1 to TRBJ2-3; the D gene TCRdb calls, TRBD2, cannot be checked with no DNA. Germline assignment: CDR1 SGHRS and CDR2 YFSETQ. CDR3 size: 15 residues. The CDR3 sequence is CASSLGPGLTDTQYF.

V and J are TRBV27 and TRBJ2-7; with no DNA, the TCRdb D assignment of TRBD2 cannot be verified. The germline CDR1 and CDR2 sequences are MNHEY and SMNVEV (reference sequence). This CDR3 is built from 13 residues. This chain's CDR3 is CATAGGITYEQYF.

CDR3 in amino acids: CASSPEASYTDTQYF. The V gene is TRBV7-6, the J gene TRBJ2-3. CDR1 is SGHVS, CDR2 FNYEAQ, per germline. The CDR3 spans 15 residues.

The chain recombines TRBV19 with TRBJ1-6. The CDR3 totals 14 residues. Per germline, CDR1 LNHDA and CDR2 SQIVND (reference sequence). This chain's CDR3 is CASRRLDPNSPLHF.

The rearrangement links TRBV7-2 to TRBJ1-2. The germline CDR1 and CDR2 sequences are SGHTA and FQGNSA. The CDR3 has 16 amino acids. CDR3 amino acids: CASSLRSQLLNYGYTF.

CDR3 residues: CASSESRQLITYEQYF. The chain is built from TRBV2 and TRBJ2-7. The length of the CDR3 is 16 residues. CDR1 and CDR2 (germline): SNHLY, FYNNEI.

V is TRBV4-2 and J is TRBJ2-7. Germline-derived CDR1 and CDR2 are LGHNA and YNFKEQ. The CDR3 consists of 12 residues. The CDR3 loop is CASSHPNYEQYF.

The chain combines TRBV3-1 with TRBJ1-5; TCRdb's D call of TRBD1 is untestable without DNA. Per the germline V gene, CDR1 is LGHDT and CDR2 is YNNKEL (reference sequence). The CDR3 totals 16 residues. CDR3 amino acids: CASSPGGAGSNQPQHF.

The chain links TRBV4-3 to TRBJ2-4; the TCRdb call, TRBD1, lacks DNA for checking. The V gene's germline CDR1 is LGHNA and CDR2 YSLEER. This CDR3 is 18 amino acids long. This chain's CDR3 is CASSQVSAGGSWGNIQYF.

The CDR3 loop reads CASSLAAIGTDYHYEQYF. The J gene is TRBJ2-7, the V gene TRBV12-3 or TRBV12-4; TCRdb selects TRBD1, and the lack of DNA leaves this call unchecked. The CDR3 length is 18 residues.

This CDR3 reads CASSPPFGQGDNSPLHF. The chain couples TRBV6-1 to TRBJ1-6; the D call from TCRdb, TRBD1, cannot be confirmed without DNA. Germline V gives CDR1 MNHNS, CDR2 SASEGT. The CDR3 contains 17 residues.